A selection of T cell receptor beta chains follows, all from one sample in a study of shared clonotypes between healthy human individuals. Clones were read by immunoSEQ multiplex PCR, and TCRdb kept only the in-frame ones, dropping some. This repertoire shows roughly 850,000 clones, about 96% found once; its top ten account for around 0.25%. The sequenced sample consisted of naive CD8+ T cells sorted from blood. The receptors shown here come from a man younger than 45 in good health. Each CDR3 is given with its conserved first and last residue. Fields, in order: V gene, J gene, clone size, D gene, CDR3 protein, CDR3 DNA. The D gene is left open where the match is weak. The size entry is marked missing in some rows and otherwise reads once, few, many or a size class.

TRBV5-4	TRBJ1-5	NA	NA	CASSLRGDNQPQHF	TGTGCCAGCAGCTTACGGGGGGACAATCAGCCCCAGCATTTT
TRBV5-6	TRBJ1-2	NA	NA	CASSSEDRMLYGYTF	TGTGCCAGCAGCTCAGAAGACAGAATGCTCTATGGCTACACCTTC
TRBV2	TRBJ2-7	NA	NA	CASSEEAGTYEQYF	TGTGCCAGCAGTGAGGAGGCGGGAACCTACGAGCAGTACTTC
TRBV5-6	TRBJ2-4	NA	NA	CASSLSSILDIQYF	TGTGCCAGCAGCTTAAGTTCGATTTTGGACATTCAGTACTTC
TRBV6-1	TRBJ2-3	NA	NA	CASPETGTMADTQYF	TGTGCCAGTCCTGAGACCGGGACAATGGCAGATACGCAGTATTTT
TRBV5-4	TRBJ2-7	NA	TRBD2	CASSLASGTLAYEQYF	TGTGCCAGCAGCTTAGCTAGCGGGACTTTGGCCTACGAGCAGTACTTC
TRBV7-9	TRBJ1-5	NA	TRBD1	CASSGVPGQGARGNQPQHF	TGTGCCAGCAGCGGCGTCCCGGGACAGGGGGCTCGGGGCAATCAGCCCCAGCATTTT
TRBV27	TRBJ2-5	NA	TRBD1	CASRTGAETQYF	TGTGCCAGCAGGACAGGGGCAGAGACCCAGTACTTC
TRBV19	TRBJ1-1	NA	TRBD1	CASRPFTGGPEAFF	TGTGCCAGTCGCCCATTTACAGGGGGCCCTGAAGCTTTCTTT
TRBV19	TRBJ2-7	NA	TRBD1	CASSIWTGSSYEQYF	TGTGCCAGTAGTATATGGACAGGGAGCTCCTACGAGCAGTACTTC
TRBV6-5	TRBJ1-2	NA	NA	CASSQSPNYGYTF	TGTGCCAGCAGTCAGAGTCCTAACTATGGCTACACCTTC
TRBV14	TRBJ2-2	NA	NA	CASSPFQASGELFF	TGTGCCAGCAGCCCCTTTCAAGCATCCGGGGAGCTGTTTTTT
TRBV16	TRBJ2-7	NA	NA	CASSQSGQVTYEQYF	TGTGCCAGCAGCCAATCCGGTCAGGTCACCTACGAGCAGTACTTC
TRBV15	TRBJ2-1	NA	NA	CATSQTLGLSYNEQFF	TGTGCCACCAGCCAGACCCTGGGATTGAGCTACAATGAGCAGTTCTTC
TRBV7-9	TRBJ2-2	NA	TRBD1	CASSPDRDPGELFF	TGTGCCAGCAGCCCGGACAGGGATCCCGGGGAGCTGTTTTTT
TRBV5-4	TRBJ2-1	NA	NA	CASSYYNEQFF	TGTGCCAGCAGCTACTACAATGAGCAGTTCTTC
TRBV4-1	TRBJ1-4	once	NA	CASSPPDSLLNEKLFF	TGCGCCAGCAGCCCTCCGGACAGCTTACTTAATGAAAAACTGTTTTTT
TRBV27	TRBJ2-7	NA	TRBD2	CASHAGGLEQYF	TGTGCCAGCCACGCGGGGGGGCTCGAGCAGTACTTC
TRBV5-5	TRBJ2-7	NA	TRBD1	CASSLGDSPSYERYF	TGTGCCAGCAGCTTGGGGGACAGTCCCTCCTACGAGCGGTACTTC
TRBV7-9	TRBJ2-2	NA	TRBD1	CASSPSWDRVITGELFF	TGTGCCAGCAGCCCGAGCTGGGACAGGGTCATCACCGGGGAGCTGTTTTTT
TRBV6-6	TRBJ1-5	NA	NA	CASIPSGGQPQHF	TGTGCCAGCATCCCCTCCGGGGGTCAGCCCCAGCATTTT
TRBV5-6	TRBJ2-7	NA	TRBD1	CASSLDMGQGVYGDEQYF	TGTGCCAGCAGCTTGGATATGGGACAGGGAGTATACGGGGACGAGCAGTACTTC
TRBV9	TRBJ1-2	NA	TRBD1	CASTSTGANYGYTF	TGTGCCAGCACCTCTACAGGGGCCAACTATGGCTACACCTTC
TRBV7-9	TRBJ2-7	NA	NA	CASSHGLNGYYEQYF	TGTGCCAGCAGCCACGGCTTAAACGGATACTACGAGCAGTACTTC
TRBV9	TRBJ2-7	NA	TRBD2	CASSADPGLAGGRPYEQYF	TGTGCCAGCAGCGCGGACCCGGGACTAGCGGGAGGGCGGCCCTACGAGCAGTACTTC
TRBV10-3	TRBJ2-5	NA	TRBD1	CAIGRTGEETQYF	TGTGCCATCGGCCGGACAGGGGAGGAGACCCAGTACTTC
TRBV11-2	TRBJ2-7	NA	NA	CASSPRGGAGNEQYF	TGTGCCAGCAGCCCCAGGGGGGGCGCAGGGAACGAGCAGTACTTC
TRBV29-1	TRBJ1-3	NA	NA	CSVESGSGNTIYF	TGCAGCGTTGAATCGGGGTCTGGAAACACCATATATTTT
TRBV6-6	TRBJ2-7	NA	TRBD1	CASTDDRGLFEQYF	TGTGCCAGCACGGACGACAGGGGGCTGTTCGAGCAGTACTTC
TRBV18	TRBJ2-3	NA	NA	CASSPMEELGDTQYF	TGTGCCAGCTCACCAATGGAGGAGCTAGGGGATACGCAGTATTTT
TRBV7-6	TRBJ2-2	NA	TRBD2	CASSLDPSSGANTGELFF	TGTGCCAGCAGCTTAGACCCCTCTAGCGGGGCGAACACCGGGGAGCTGTTTTTT
TRBV27	TRBJ2-1	NA	TRBD2	CASSSQLAEGVNEQFF	TGTGCCAGCAGTTCTCAACTAGCGGAGGGGGTCAATGAGCAGTTCTTC
TRBV27	TRBJ2-1	NA	TRBD1	CASSFGQANQQFF	TGTGCCAGCAGTTTTGGACAGGCCAATCAGCAGTTCTTC
TRBV9	TRBJ2-2	NA	TRBD2	CASSPWTSGRANGELFF	TGTGCCAGCAGCCCATGGACTAGCGGGAGGGCTAACGGGGAGCTGTTTTTT
TRBV4-3	TRBJ2-7	NA	NA	CASSQDTGSPYEQYF	TGCGCCAGCAGCCAAGATACAGGGTCCCCCTACGAGCAGTACTTC
TRBV5-5	TRBJ1-5	NA	NA	CASSLANSLQPQHF	TGTGCCAGCAGCTTGGCCAACAGCTTGCAGCCCCAGCATTTT
TRBV7-8	TRBJ2-1	NA	TRBD2	CASSYVGLARNEQFF	TGTGCCAGCAGCTACGTCGGACTAGCGCGAAATGAGCAGTTCTTC
TRBV7-6	TRBJ2-1	NA	TRBD1	CASSLNPGQGGSYNEQFF	TGTGCCAGCAGCTTAAACCCGGGACAGGGAGGCTCCTACAATGAGCAGTTCTTC
TRBV10-3	TRBJ2-7	once	TRBD2	CAIGVAGAYEQYF	TGTGCCATCGGAGTAGCGGGAGCGTACGAGCAGTACTTC
TRBV2	TRBJ2-1	NA	NA	CASSVTPDSLSYNEQFF	TGTGCCAGCAGTGTGACCCCTGACAGTCTCTCCTACAATGAGCAGTTCTTC
TRBV7-9	TRBJ1-2	once	NA	CASSQSTGPIYGYTF	TGTGCCAGCAGCCAATCGACAGGTCCCATCTATGGCTACACCTTC
TRBV19	TRBJ2-7	NA	TRBD1	CASSIGTGEYEQYF	TGTGCCAGTAGTATCGGGACAGGGGAATACGAGCAGTACTTC
TRBV4-2	TRBJ2-7	NA	NA	CASSQESSAAYEQYF	TGTGCCAGCAGCCAAGAGTCCAGCGCCGCCTACGAGCAGTACTTC
TRBV5-1	TRBJ2-5	NA	TRBD2	CASSLKEGTSWDKETQYF	TGCGCCAGCAGCCTCAAGGAGGGGACTAGCTGGGATAAAGAGACCCAGTACTTC